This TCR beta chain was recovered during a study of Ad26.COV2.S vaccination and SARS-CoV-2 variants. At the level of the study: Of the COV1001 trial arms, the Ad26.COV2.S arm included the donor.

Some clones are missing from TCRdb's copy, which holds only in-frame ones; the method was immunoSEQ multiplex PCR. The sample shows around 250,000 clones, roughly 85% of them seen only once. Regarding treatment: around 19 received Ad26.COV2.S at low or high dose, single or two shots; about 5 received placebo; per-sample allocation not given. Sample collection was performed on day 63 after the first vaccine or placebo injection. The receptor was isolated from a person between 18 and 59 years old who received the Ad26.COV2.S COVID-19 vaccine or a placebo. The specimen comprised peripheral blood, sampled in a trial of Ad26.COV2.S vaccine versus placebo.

The DNA of the CDR3 is TGTGCCAGCAGCCCCCGAGAGGGGTATGGCTACACCTTC. Translating it yields CASSPREGYGYTF. The rearrangement uses TRBV27 and TRBJ1-2; TRBD1 might be the D (5 bases). The V gene's germline CDR1 is MNHEY and CDR2 SMNVEV (reference sequence). This CDR3 has 13 amino acids. V lost 6 bases and J lost 5, with 13 bases in between.